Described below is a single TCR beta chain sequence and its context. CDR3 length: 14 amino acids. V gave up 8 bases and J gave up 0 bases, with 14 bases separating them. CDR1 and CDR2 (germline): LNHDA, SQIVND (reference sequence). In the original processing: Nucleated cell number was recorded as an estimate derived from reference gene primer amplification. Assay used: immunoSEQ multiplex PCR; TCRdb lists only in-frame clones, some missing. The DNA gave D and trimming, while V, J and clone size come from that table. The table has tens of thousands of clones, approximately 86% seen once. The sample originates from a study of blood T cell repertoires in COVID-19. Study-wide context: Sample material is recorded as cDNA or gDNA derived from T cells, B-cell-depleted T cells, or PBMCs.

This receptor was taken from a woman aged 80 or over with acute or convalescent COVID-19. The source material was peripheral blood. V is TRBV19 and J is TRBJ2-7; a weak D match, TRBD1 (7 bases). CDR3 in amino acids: CASGRQGGSYEQYF. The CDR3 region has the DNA TGTGCCAGTGGGAGACAGGGAGGCTCCTACGAGCAGTACTTC.